This passage covers 24 T cell receptor beta chains from one sample sequenced in a study of Graves' ophthalmopathy and Graves' hyperthyroidism. From RNA, the CDR3 regions of TCR beta chains were amplified and sequenced. An opening RT-PCR round employed HTBI primers and preceded a second-round multiplex PCR. TCRdb passed the multiplex PCR reads through MiXCR, listing each CDR3 protein once. Of about 160,000 distinct CDR3 sequences in the sample, about two fifths were seen once. Sequences were obtained from peripheral blood. These receptors were obtained from a man aged 25-45 years with Graves' ophthalmopathy.

This clonotype was detected ten times or more. The chain uses TRBV4-3 and TRBJ1-1; D is possibly TRBD1 (5 bases). This CDR3 contains 17 residues. With 0 bases removed from V and 0 bases from J, the gap between germline ends came to 14 bases. Germline CDR1 LGHNA, CDR2 YSLEER. The CDR3 is CASSQDSRRGMNTEAFF. The CDR3 DNA follows: TGCGCCAGCAGCCAAGACAGTCGGCGGGGCATGAACACTGAAGCTTTCTTT.

This clonotype was counted many times. The V and J genes are TRBV6-4 and TRBJ1-1, with D uncertain. The CDR3 is 13 amino acids. The V gene's germline CDR1 is MRHNA and CDR2 SNTAGT. V lost 10 bases to trimming and J lost 2 bases, with 14 bases between them. The CDR3 region is CATSRTVNTEAFF. The CDR3, as DNA: TGTGCCACTTCGAGGACCGTTAACACTGAAGCTTTCTTT.

The V gene is TRBV7-2, the J gene TRBJ1-1; TRBD1 might be the D (6 bases). V was clipped by 4 bases and J by 9 bases, with 15 bases between them. Germline CDR1 is SGHTA and CDR2 is FQGNSA. The CDR3 consists of 13 residues. The CDR3 coding sequence is TGTGCCAGCAGCTCGATGCAAGGGGGGAAAGCTTTCTTT. Translated: CASSSMQGGKAFF.

The chain carries TRBV12-3 or TRBV12-4 and TRBJ2-7; D tentatively reads TRBD1 or TRBD2 (5 bases each). V gave up 1 base and J gave up 5 bases, with 12 bases separating them. This CDR3 is 14 amino acids long. The CDR3 loop reads CASSLGQGPHEQYF. The CDR3 DNA is TGTGCCAGCAGTTTAGGGCAGGGACCCCACGAGCAGTACTTC.

This clonotype showed up many times. The chain couples TRBV28 to TRBJ1-2, with a possible D match to TRBD1 (6 bases). Between the trimmed V and J ends, which lost 8 bases and 7 bases, there was a span of 20 bases. Germline V gives CDR1 MDHEN, CDR2 SYDVKM. The CDR3 is made up of 14 amino acids. The CDR3 bases are TGTGCCAGCCTAGGGGGGACAAGGGTACGTGGCTACACCTTC. It yields the protein CASLGGTRVRGYTF.

This clonotype has a count of ten or more. V gene TRBV5-1 combines with J gene TRBJ2-2; possible D gene TRBD1, 6 bases. The V end was cut by 0 bases, the J end by 0 bases, with 9 bases between. The germline V gene has CDR1 SGHRS and CDR2 YFSETQ. There are 16 residues in the CDR3. The CDR3 protein is CASSLEPGANTGELFF. The CDR3 coding sequence is TGCGCCAGCAGCTTGGAGCCAGGGGCGAACACCGGGGAGCTGTTTTTT. Filled out from reference TRBV5-1 and TRBJ2-2, the complete variable domain reads KAGVTQTPRYLIKTRGQQVTLSCSPISGHRSVSWYQQTPGQGLQFLFEYFSETQRNKGNFPGRFSGRQFSNSRSEMNVSTLELGDSALYLCASSLEPGANTGELFFGEGSRLTVL.

The sample holds many counts of this clonotype. The chain couples TRBV30 to TRBJ1-2; no reliable D call. Looked up from germline, CDR1 is GTSNPN and CDR2 is SVGIG (reference sequence). The CDR3 covers 13 residues. Trimming took 0 bases from V and 2 from J, leaving 7 bases between them. The CDR3 sequence: CAWSVLGNYGYTF. As DNA, the CDR3 is TGTGCCTGGAGTGTACTGGGAAACTATGGCTACACCTTC.

The chain recombines TRBV11-3 with TRBJ2-4; D tentatively reads TRBD1 or TRBD2 (5 bases each). V was shortened by 4 bases and J by 6 bases, with 10 bases between the two germline ends. Per the germline V gene, CDR1 is SGHNT and CDR2 is YENEEA. The CDR3 consists of 13 residues. In nucleotides, the CDR3 is TGTGCCAGCAGCTCGGGACCCTTAAACATTCAGTACTTC. It translates to CASSSGPLNIQYF.

This clonotype occurred once. This chain joins TRBV19 and TRBJ1-6; no clear D. The CDR3 length is 14 residues. Trimming stripped 3 bases from V and 9 bases from J, with 12 bases between. CDR1 is LNHDA, CDR2 SQIVND, per germline (reference sequence). The CDR3 protein is CASSIEDFISPLHF. The CDR3, as DNA: TGTGCCAGTAGTATTGAGGATTTCATTTCACCCCTCCACTTT.

This clonotype was seen repeatedly, ten times or more. J is TRBJ1-5 and V is TRBV7-9; D remains ambiguous. V lost 0 bases and J 7 bases, leaving 10 bases between the germline ends. The germline V gene has CDR1 SEHNR and CDR2 FQNEAQ (reference sequence). The CDR3 runs 14 residues. This CDR3 is CASSLAGVGQPQHF. Here the CDR3 DNA reads TGTGCCAGCAGCTTAGCTGGAGTCGGACAGCCCCAGCATTTT.

This clonotype was detected ten times or more. This rearrangement joins TRBV11-2 to TRBJ1-1, with D uncertain. This CDR3 is built from 16 residues. The V end lost 5 bases, the J end lost 5 bases, and 21 bases lay between the germline ends. Germline CDR1 is SGHAT and CDR2 is FQNNGV. CDR3 sequence (DNA): TGTGCCAGCAGCCTATCAAGCACCCAGGCGGGAACTGAAGCTTTCTTT. Residues: CASSLSSTQAGTEAFF.

The table lists this clonotype with many counts. The chain joins TRBV4-1 to TRBJ1-5; D remains ambiguous. CDR3 length equals 10 residues. Per germline, CDR1 MGHRA and CDR2 YSYEKL. The V end lost 8 bases, the J end lost 4 bases, and 3 bases lay between the germline ends. The CDR3 spells CASPNQPQHF. The CDR3 DNA reads as TGCGCCAGCCCTAATCAGCCCCAGCATTTT.

The CDR3 sequence: CASSLTSMRETQYF. The CDR3 DNA sequence: TGTGCCAGCAGTTTAACCTCGATGAGGGAGACCCAGTACTTC. The chain links TRBV12-3 or TRBV12-4 to TRBJ2-5, with D hard to call. The CDR3 contains 14 residues. With 2 bases removed from V and 5 bases from J, the gap between germline ends came to 12 bases.

The CDR3: CSVTRSEAFF. The CDR3 DNA follows: TGCAGCGTCACTCGCTCTGAAGCTTTCTTT. This chain uses TRBV29-1 with TRBJ1-1; D is unclear. The V gene's germline CDR1 is SQVTM and CDR2 ANQGSEA. The V end lost 6 bases, the J end lost 6 bases, and 8 bases lay between the germline ends. This CDR3 spans 10 amino acids. Drawing the rest from reference TRBV29-1 and TRBJ1-1, the complete variable domain is SAVISQKPSRDICQRGTSLTIQCQVDSQVTMMFWYRQQPGQSLTLIATANQGSEATYESGFVIDKFPISRPNLTFSTLTVSNMSPEDSSIYLCSVTRSEAFFGQGTRLTVV.

This clonotype appeared many times. The chain uses TRBV12-3 or TRBV12-4 and TRBJ1-5; TRBD1 aligns across 8 bases. Losses at the gene ends were 6 bases for V and 6 bases for J; bases not matched to a gene: 7. The CDR3 is 14 amino acids. As DNA, the CDR3 is TGTGCCAGCAGCCCCGACAGGGGTAGTCAGCCCCAGCATTTT. It translates to CASSPDRGSQPQHF.

The rearrangement links TRBV11-2 to TRBJ1-1, with a possible D match to TRBD1 (6 bases). Germline V gives CDR1 SGHAT, CDR2 FQNNGV. The CDR3 runs to 14 residues. With 5 bases removed from V and 0 bases from J, the gap between germline ends came to 10 bases. Here the CDR3 reads CASSAWTVNTEAFF. In nucleotides, the CDR3 is TGTGCCAGCAGCGCATGGACAGTGAACACTGAAGCTTTCTTT.

This rearrangement joins TRBV4-1 to TRBJ1-1; D is ambiguous. Germline CDR1 MGHRA, CDR2 YSYEKL. The germline V and J ends were trimmed by 0 bases and 6 bases, with 8 bases remaining between them. This CDR3 region has 13 residues. Here the CDR3 DNA reads TGCGCCAGCAGCCAAGACAGGCGGGCTGAAGCTTTCTTT. Translation: CASSQDRRAEAFF.

At least ten counts were recorded for this clonotype. The chain couples TRBV6-5 to TRBJ2-7, with 10 bases that match TRBD2. CDR1 MNHEY and CDR2 SVGAGI come from the germline V gene. V shed 6 bases, J shed 4 bases, and the junction held 21 bases outside the gene matches. CDR3 size: 19 residues. The CDR3 spells CASSYATGSLAGVFYEQYF. The CDR3 nucleotides read TGTGCCAGCAGCTACGCGACTGGGTCTCTAGCGGGAGTTTTTTACGAGCAGTACTTC.

This clonotype appeared many times. The rearrangement joins TRBV18 to TRBJ2-4, with D possibly being TRBD1 (5 bases). The length of the CDR3 is 17 residues. Germline CDR1 and CDR2: KGHSH and LQKENI. Trimming cost V 3 bases and J 0 bases, with 15 bases left between them. CDR3 nucleotide sequence: TGTGCCAGCTCACCGGCAGGGATCAATTTAGCCAAAAACATTCAGTACTTC. Translated, it gives CASSPAGINLAKNIQYF.

This clonotype has a count of ten or more. The CDR3 reads CATALSETRNTIYF. CDR3 nucleotide sequence: TGCGCCACCGCCCTATCTGAGACAAGAAACACCATATATTTT. The chain is built from TRBV5-1 and TRBJ1-3; D is uncertain. CDR3 length: 14 amino acids. With 9 bases removed from V and 5 bases from J, the gap between germline ends came to 18 bases. Germline V CDR1 and CDR2: SGHRS, YFSETQ.

This clonotype was seen ten or more times. This sequence joins TRBV6-2 or TRBV6-3 and TRBJ2-5, with 8 bases fitting TRBD1. The CDR3 is made up of 18 amino acids. V lost 5 bases to trimming and J lost 3 bases; unmatched junction nucleotides: 17. Germline CDR1 is MNHEY and CDR2 is SVGEGT. The CDR3 DNA reads as TGTGCCAGCAGTAACCAGGGGGCCGCGACTAGTGGAGAAGAGACCCAGTACTTC. This translates into CASSNQGAATSGEETQYF.

This clonotype was counted ten times or more. The chain is built from TRBV12-3 or TRBV12-4 and TRBJ1-2; D is possibly TRBD1 (5 bases). Deletions cut 4 bases from V and 1 base from J, with 10 bases between. The length of the CDR3 is 14 residues. CDR3 sequence reads: CASSSGGGNYGYTF. The DNA of the CDR3 is TGTGCCAGCAGTTCGGGGGGGGGTAACTATGGCTACACCTTC.

There are many counts of this clonotype. CDR3 sequence reads: CASSQRGLETQYF. Here the CDR3 DNA reads TGCGCCAGCAGCCAACGGGGCCTGGAGACCCAGTACTTC. V and J are TRBV4-3 and TRBJ2-5, with D perhaps assigned TRBD1 or TRBD2 (5 bases each). CDR3 size: 13 residues. Between the trimmed V and J ends, which lost 2 bases and 5 bases, there was a span of 9 bases. Germline CDR1 reads LGHNA; CDR2 reads YSLEER.

This clonotype was recorded at least ten times. A junction end diverges from the germline sequence, so it may reflect a read error. V usage is TRBV28 and J usage is TRBJ1-2; no reliable D call. This CDR3 is 12 amino acids long. Germline values: CDR1 MDHEN, CDR2 SYDVKM. The CDR3 nucleotides are TGTGCCAGCAGTTTAGTTAACTATGGCTGCACCTTC. This translates into CASSLVNYGCTF.